This entry lists 18 T cell receptor beta chains sequenced from one sample in a study of T cell changes during pregnancy in multiple sclerosis. Clones were sequenced by immunoSEQ multiplex PCR, and TCRdb holds only the in-frame ones, with some missing. The table shows 55,000 to 65,000 clones, with 80% to 95% occurring only once. Sequencing was performed on peripheral blood, taken in the first trimester of pregnancy. These receptors were collected from a female donor with multiple sclerosis, enrolled in a pregnancy study.

The V call is TRBV11-3, the J call TRBJ2-1, with TRBD1 identical over 8 bases. J gave up 5 bases and V 2 bases, and 5 bases lay outside the gene matches. This CDR3 has 15 amino acids. CDR1 is SGHNT, CDR2 YENEEA, per germline. The CDR3 here is CASSLSGQGDNEQFF. CDR3 DNA sequence: TGTGCCAGCAGCTTATCCGGACAGGGCGACAATGAGCAGTTCTTC. The full variable domain, its missing parts supplied by reference TRBV11-3 and TRBJ2-1, is EAGVVQSPRYKIIEKKQPVAFWCNPISGHNTLYWYLQNLGQGPELLIRYENEEAVDDSQLPKDRFSAERLKGVDSTLKIQPAELGDSAVYLCASSLSGQGDNEQFFGPGTRLTVL.

The V gene is TRBV7-8, the J gene TRBJ1-1; D is unresolved. Germline CDR1 is SGHVS and CDR2 is FQNEAQ. The V gene lost 1 base and the J gene lost 5 bases, with 14 bases spanning the gap. This CDR3 comprises 15 residues. CDR3 nucleotide sequence: TGTGCCAGCAGCTTAGGCACGCGGGGAGGTACTGAAGCTTTCTTT. Encoded protein: CASSLGTRGGTEAFF.

This clone was seen just once. The chain is built from TRBV6-5 and TRBJ1-1, with 8 bases fitting TRBD1. The junction had 6 bases not matched to a gene; V was cut back by 5 bases and J by 4 bases. Per germline, CDR1 MNHEY and CDR2 SVGAGI. The CDR3 is 14 amino acids. For the CDR3, the DNA is TGTGCCAGCAGTCACCCAGGGGGCGGCACTGAAGCTTTCTTT. Residues: CASSHPGGGTEAFF.

The rearrangement joins TRBV11-3 to TRBJ2-5; perhaps TRBD1 as D (7 bases). The germline gives CDR1 SGHNT, CDR2 YENEEA. CDR3 size: 14 residues. V was pared by 6 bases and J by 4 bases, with 15 bases between. The CDR3 DNA sequence: TGTGCCAGCAGTTCGGGCAGGGGGGCAGAGACCCAGTACTTC. Its translation is CASSSGRGAETQYF. Filled out from reference TRBV11-3 and TRBJ2-5, the complete variable domain reads EAGVVQSPRYKIIEKKQPVAFWCNPISGHNTLYWYLQNLGQGPELLIRYENEEAVDDSQLPKDRFSAERLKGVDSTLKIQPAELGDSAVYLCASSSGRGAETQYFGPGTRLLVL.

In its sample, this clone was seen once. The rearrangement uses TRBV19 and TRBJ1-2; D ambiguous. V gave up 9 bases and J gave up 5 bases, with 16 bases separating them. Germline V gives CDR1 LNHDA, CDR2 SQIVND (reference sequence). This CDR3 region has 13 residues. CDR3 region: CASGPGILYGYTF. CDR3 DNA: TGTGCCAGCGGACCGGGAATCCTATATGGCTACACCTTC.

The chain is built from TRBV19 and TRBJ2-1, with a possible D match to TRBD2 (5 bases). The CDR3 is 13 residues long. V lost 4 bases, J lost 6 bases, and 10 bases lay in between. The germline V gene encodes CDR1 LNHDA and CDR2 SQIVND (reference sequence). The CDR3 loop is CASSSESGNEQFF. CDR3 sequence (DNA): TGTGCCAGTAGTAGTGAGAGCGGCAATGAGCAGTTCTTC. The full variable domain, completed using reference TRBV19 and TRBJ2-1, is DGGITQSPKYLFRKEGQNVTLSCEQNLNHDAMYWYRQDPGQGLRLIYYSQIVNDFQKGDIAEGYSVSREKKESFPLTVTSAQKNPTAFYLCASSSESGNEQFFGPGTRLTVL.

The J gene is TRBJ1-2, the V gene TRBV7-2; the match to TRBD1 covers 8 bases. V was clipped by 5 bases and J by 4 bases; unmatched bases: 3. The V gene's germline CDR1 is SGHTA and CDR2 FQGNSA. The CDR3 extends over 13 amino acids. Here the CDR3 reads CASSRDRPYGYTF. CDR3 nucleotides: TGTGCCAGCAGCCGGGACAGGCCCTATGGCTACACCTTC.

The V and J genes are TRBV7-3 and TRBJ2-6, with 7 nucleotides matching TRBD2. The CDR3 consists of 22 residues. Germline values: CDR1 SGHTA, CDR2 FQGTGA. Unmatched junction bases numbered 19, after V lost 2 bases and J lost 0 bases. CDR3 nucleotide sequence: TGTGCCAGCAGCTTACCGGAAAGGGGACTACTAGATCGCTACTCTGGGGCCAACGTCCTGACTTTC. Protein: CASSLPERGLLDRYSGANVLTF.

The CDR3 spells CASRGTGGNEAFF. The DNA for the CDR3 is TGTGCCAGCAGGGGGACAGGGGGCAATGAAGCTTTCTTT. The chain carries TRBV25-1 and TRBJ1-1, with 12 nucleotides matching TRBD1. Trimming removed 6 bases from V and 7 bases from J; junction bases left unmatched: 3. The CDR3 consists of 13 residues. From germline, CDR1 is MGHDK and CDR2 SYGVNS.

As for this clone: Other nucleotide sequences from this sample produce the same CDR3. V gene TRBV27 combines with J gene TRBJ2-5, with 8 bases lining up with TRBD1. The germline V gene encodes CDR1 MNHEY and CDR2 SMNVEV (reference sequence). The CDR3 covers 16 residues. V shed 2 bases and J 2 bases; nucleotides not matched to a gene: 7. CDR3 nucleotide sequence: TGTGCCAGCAGTTTACTGGGGACAGGCCTACAAGAGACCCAGTACTTC. Protein product: CASSLLGTGLQETQYF.

J is TRBJ2-1 and V is TRBV19; possible D gene TRBD1, 5 bases. The CDR3 loop spans 17 amino acids. CDR1 and CDR2 (germline): LNHDA, SQIVND (reference sequence). V was pared by 3 bases and J by 1 base, with 16 bases between. The CDR3 DNA reads TGTGCCAGTAGTATGGATGGATCAGGGCGTTCCTACAATGAGCAGTTCTTC. It yields the protein CASSMDGSGRSYNEQFF.

This chain joins TRBV4-1 and TRBJ2-7, with D perhaps TRBD1 (5 bases). V lost 0 bases and J 2 bases, leaving 8 bases between the germline ends. The CDR3 loop spans 14 amino acids. Germline values: CDR1 MGHRA, CDR2 YSYEKL. The CDR3 DNA sequence: TGCGCCAGCAGCCAAGAGCCAGGGACCTACGAGCAGTACTTC. Translated: CASSQEPGTYEQYF.

This clone was detected once. DNA for the CDR3: TGTGCCAGCAGTGGGGGACAGGGGGTTTCACCCCTCCACTTT. Translation: CASSGGQGVSPLHF. The gene calls are TRBV6-6 and TRBJ1-6; 11 bases are a match to TRBD1. The CDR3 covers 14 residues. Germline values: CDR1 MNHNY, CDR2 SVGAGI (reference sequence). The trim removed 5 bases at V and 9 bases at J, leaving 3 bases unmatched.

The V call is TRBV6-5, the J call TRBJ2-7, with a possible D match to TRBD2 (5 bases). The V gene lost 4 bases and the J gene lost 3 bases, with 13 bases spanning the gap. The CDR3 extends over 14 amino acids. Per the germline V gene, CDR1 is MNHEY and CDR2 is SVGAGI. The CDR3 DNA follows: TGTGCCAGCAGTTCGACTAACGCAGGCTACGAGCAGTACTTC. This sequence encodes CASSSTNAGYEQYF.

This clone was observed once. This sequence joins TRBV6-6 and TRBJ2-2, with a tentative D call TRBD1 (5 bases). Germline CDR1 is MNHNY and CDR2 is SVGAGI (reference sequence). The CDR3 loop spans 14 amino acids. V lost 7 bases and J 0 bases, leaving 9 bases between the germline ends. Written as DNA, the CDR3 is TGTGCCAGCACCTCAGGGCCGAACACCGGGGAGCTGTTTTTT. The encoded protein is CASTSGPNTGELFF.

V is TRBV5-4 and J is TRBJ1-2; D is possibly TRBD1 (6 bases). V gave up 2 bases and J gave up 4 bases, with 24 bases separating them. In germline, CDR1 is SGHNT, CDR2 YYREEE (reference sequence). CDR3 length: 18 residues. CDR3 protein: CASSFRYRVVGLPYGYTF. The CDR3 coding sequence is TGTGCCAGCAGCTTTAGGTACAGGGTCGTGGGGCTCCCCTATGGCTACACCTTC.

V gene TRBV4-2 combines with J gene TRBJ2-2; D gene ambiguous. Germline V CDR1 and CDR2: LGHNA, YNFKEQ. The CDR3 consists of 13 residues. V lost 1 base and J 7 bases, leaving 7 bases between the germline ends. The CDR3 nucleotides read TGTGCCAGCAGCCAAGCCGAGGTCGGGGAGCTGTTTTTT. Protein product: CASSQAEVGELFF.

The J gene is TRBJ1-6, the V gene TRBV11-2, with unresolved D. Per the germline V gene, CDR1 is SGHAT and CDR2 is FQNNGV. V dropped 3 bases and J dropped 7 bases, with 19 bases sitting between them. The CDR3 contains 17 residues. The CDR3 DNA follows: TGTGCCAGCAGCTTTTTTAGACTGAGAGGGTACAATTCACCCCTCCACTTT. Translation gives CASSFFRLRGYNSPLHF. Looking up the rest from reference TRBV11-2 and TRBJ1-6 gives the full variable domain: EAGVAQSPRYKIIEKRQSVAFWCNPISGHATLYWYQQILGQGPKLLIQFQNNGVVDDSQLPKDRFSAERLKGVDSTLKIQPAKLEDSAVYLCASSFFRLRGYNSPLHFGNGTRLTVT.